The 3 T cell receptor beta chains in this list originate from one sample, sequenced in a study of blood T cell repertoires in COVID-19. Clones were read by immunoSEQ multiplex PCR, and TCRdb kept only the in-frame ones, dropping some. The sample shows 300,000 or so clones, around 90% of them seen only once. The sample taken for sequencing was PBMCs or T cells enriched from blood (not recorded which). The source of these receptors is a woman in her 30s who had recovered from COVID-19.

As regards this clone: A read error is possible here, since a much larger clone lies one base away. The genes are TRBV7-9 and TRBJ1-2; 7 nucleotides align to TRBD1. With 5 bases clipped from V and 5 bases from J, the junction kept 5 bases outside the gene matches. There are 13 residues in the CDR3. Per germline, CDR1 SEHNR and CDR2 FQNEAQ (reference sequence). In nucleotides, the CDR3 is TGTGCCAGCAGCCAGACAGGGAAGTATGGCTACACCTTC. Translation: CASSQTGKYGYTF.

This chain links TRBV2 with TRBJ1-4; 11 nucleotides line up with TRBD1. Germline V lookup: CDR1 SNHLY, CDR2 FYNNEI. CDR3 length equals 17 residues. V lost 8 bases to trimming and J lost 0 bases; unmatched junction nucleotides: 8. The CDR3 here is CASRVGTGGSTNEKLFF. CDR3 sequence (DNA): TGTGCCAGCCGTGTCGGGACAGGGGGATCAACTAATGAAAAACTGTTTTTT.

The V call is TRBV19, the J call TRBJ1-4, with 7 nucleotides matching TRBD1. CDR3 size: 14 residues. V gave up 6 bases and J gave up 8 bases; unmatched junction bases: 9. The germline CDR1 and CDR2 sequences are LNHDA and SQIVND (reference sequence). The CDR3 coding sequence is TGTGCCAGTAGACCACAGGGGTTTGGGGAAAAACTGTTTTTT. Its translation is CASRPQGFGEKLFF.